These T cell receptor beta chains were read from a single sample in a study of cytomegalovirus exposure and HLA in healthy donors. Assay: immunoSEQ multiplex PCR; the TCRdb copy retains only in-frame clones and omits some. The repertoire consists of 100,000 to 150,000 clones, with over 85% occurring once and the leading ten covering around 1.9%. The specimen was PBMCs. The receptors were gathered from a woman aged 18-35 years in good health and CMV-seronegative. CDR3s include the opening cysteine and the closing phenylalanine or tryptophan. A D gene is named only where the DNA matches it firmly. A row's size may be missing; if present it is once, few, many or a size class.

DNA: TGTGCCAGCAGTTTGAGATCCGGGACAGGGTCGATCTACGAGCAGTACTTC; CDR3: CASSLRSGTGSIYEQYF; D: TRBD1; V: TRBV28; J: TRBJ2-7; size: .
DNA: TGTGCCAGCAGTTTACACAGGGAATACGAGCAGTACTTC; CDR3: CASSLHREYEQYF; D: .; V: TRBV27; J: TRBJ2-7; size: few
DNA: TGCGCCAGCAGCCCCGGGACAGGGGAGACCTACGAGCAGTACTTC; CDR3: CASSPGTGETYEQYF; D: TRBD1; V: TRBV4-1; J: TRBJ2-7; size: .
DNA: TGTGCCAGCAGGGGTCTAGCGGGGTGGAGCAATGAGCAGTTCTTC; CDR3: CASRGLAGWSNEQFF; D: TRBD2; V: TRBV2; J: TRBJ2-1; size: .
DNA: TGTGCCAGTAGTATAGATCGAACTAGCGGTACAGATACGCAGTATTTT; CDR3: CASSIDRTSGTDTQYF; D: TRBD2; V: TRBV19; J: TRBJ2-3; size: .
DNA: TGTGCCAGCTCACCCGGGACAGGCACCTCTGGGGCCAACGTCCTGACTTTC; CDR3: CASSPGTGTSGANVLTF; D: TRBD1; V: TRBV18; J: TRBJ2-6; size: .
DNA: TGTGCCAGCAGCGTCGACAGGGGCGAAGCTTTCTTT; CDR3: CASSVDRGEAFF; D: TRBD1; V: TRBV11-1; J: TRBJ1-1; size: few
DNA: TGCGCCAGCAGGGATAGCGGGGGCACAGATACGCAGTATTTT; CDR3: CASRDSGGTDTQYF; D: TRBD2; V: TRBV5-1; J: TRBJ2-3; size: .
DNA: TGTGCCAGCAGCCCGGCGGGACTAGTCCTAAACGAGCAGTACTTC; CDR3: CASSPAGLVLNEQYF; D: TRBD2; V: TRBV6-5; J: TRBJ2-7; size: .
DNA: TGTGCCAGCAGTGAAGCGCTTCTTGCGGGAGTCGGGGAGCTGTTTTTT; CDR3: CASSEALLAGVGELFF; D: TRBD2; V: TRBV6-1; J: TRBJ2-2; size: .
DNA: TGCGCCAGCAGCTTGGGTTTAGGTAGCGGGGGCACAGATACGCAGTATTTT; CDR3: CASSLGLGSGGTDTQYF; D: TRBD2; V: TRBV5-1; J: TRBJ2-3; size: .
DNA: TGCGCCAGCAGCTTGGGGGAACCGGGACTAGCATGGTTCTTC; CDR3: CASSLGEPGLAWFF; D: TRBD2; V: TRBV5-1; J: TRBJ2-1; size: .
DNA: TGTGCCAGCAGTCCCCTGGCGGTGAGAGAGACCCAGTACTTC; CDR3: CASSPLAVRETQYF; D: .; V: TRBV27; J: TRBJ2-5; size: .
DNA: TGCGCCAGCAGCCCGACAGGGCTGGGGGAAAAACTGTTTTTT; CDR3: CASSPTGLGEKLFF; D: TRBD1; V: TRBV5-1; J: TRBJ1-4; size: once
DNA: TGTGCCAGCAGCAACGACAGGGGCCGCCTAACATACAATGAGCAGTTCTTC; CDR3: CASSNDRGRLTYNEQFF; D: .; V: TRBV21-1; J: TRBJ2-1; size: .
DNA: TGCGCCAGCAGCGACGCGACAGGGAATGGCTACACCTTC; CDR3: CASSDATGNGYTF; D: TRBD1; V: TRBV5-1; J: TRBJ1-2; size: .
DNA: TGTGCCAGCAGCGTAGGGCAGCGGGGGGGCAGCAATGAGCAGTTCTTC; CDR3: CASSVGQRGGSNEQFF; D: TRBD2; V: TRBV9; J: TRBJ2-1; size: few
DNA: TGTGCCAGCAGCCCCGGGACTAAGAACACCGGGGAGCTGTTTTTT; CDR3: CASSPGTKNTGELFF; D: TRBD2; V: TRBV11-2; J: TRBJ2-2; size: .
DNA: TGCAGCGTTGGAGGCACGAGCTCTGGAAACACCATATATTTT; CDR3: CSVGGTSSGNTIYF; D: .; V: TRBV29-1; J: TRBJ1-3; size: .
DNA: TGTGCCAGCAGCTCCGGACTAGCGGGAGGGAAGGCCTACGAGCAGTACTTC; CDR3: CASSSGLAGGKAYEQYF; D: TRBD2; V: TRBV7-9; J: TRBJ2-7; size: .
DNA: TGTGCCAGTGAGCCGAGCGGGGTGAGCTCCTACAATGAGCAGTTCTTC; CDR3: CASEPSGVSSYNEQFF; D: TRBD2; V: TRBV19; J: TRBJ2-1; size: .
DNA: TGTGCCAGCAGCCCTGGACTAGCGGGGCCAAGTCTAGCCAAAAACATTCAGTACTTC; CDR3: CASSPGLAGPSLAKNIQYF; D: TRBD2; V: TRBV28; J: TRBJ2-4; size: .
DNA: TGTGCCAGCAGTCGGGACAGGTTGAGCACTGAAGCTTTCTTT; CDR3: CASSRDRLSTEAFF; D: TRBD1; V: TRBV2; J: TRBJ1-1; size: .
DNA: TGTGCCAGCAGCTTAGACTGGCAGGGGGCGCTGGGCAATCAGCCCCAGCATTTT; CDR3: CASSLDWQGALGNQPQHF; D: TRBD1; V: TRBV7-9; J: TRBJ1-5; size: .
DNA: TGTGCCAGCAGTCTAGGGGGGGCGACTGAAGCTTTCTTT; CDR3: CASSLGGATEAFF; D: .; V: TRBV28; J: TRBJ1-1; size: .
DNA: TGCAGCGTTGATGGCGGGAGGGCTGAGACCCAGTACTTC; CDR3: CSVDGGRAETQYF; D: TRBD2; V: TRBV29-1; J: TRBJ2-5; size: .
DNA: TGTGCCAGCAGCCCCCCAGGGTGGCAGCGAGACAAGCAGTTCTTC; CDR3: CASSPPGWQRDKQFF; D: .; V: TRBV5-6; J: TRBJ2-1; size: .
DNA: TGTGCCAGCAGCTCAGGGACTGTGGGGGTAGATACGCAGTATTTT; CDR3: CASSSGTVGVDTQYF; D: .; V: TRBV7-3; J: TRBJ2-3; size: .
DNA: TGTGCCAGCAGTCCCCCGGGACAGGGTGTCTTTGGCTACACCTTC; CDR3: CASSPPGQGVFGYTF; D: TRBD1; V: TRBV6-1; J: TRBJ1-2; size: .
DNA: TGTGCCAGCAGCTTAGGAGGGAGGGAAAAACTGTTTTTT; CDR3: CASSLGGREKLFF; D: .; V: TRBV7-9; J: TRBJ1-4; size: .
DNA: TGTGCCAGTAAAGACAGTATATGGGGTGACTACGAGCAGTACTTC; CDR3: CASKDSIWGDYEQYF; D: .; V: TRBV19; J: TRBJ2-7; size: .
DNA: TGTGCCAGCAGTGTTTCGTTCGTGAGGGGGAATGAGCAGTTCTTC; CDR3: CASSVSFVRGNEQFF; D: .; V: TRBV2; J: TRBJ2-1; size: .
DNA: TGTGCCAGCAGCTCTTTCGGTGCGGGAACGACCTACAATGAGCAGTTCTTC; CDR3: CASSSFGAGTTYNEQFF; D: .; V: TRBV5-6; J: TRBJ2-1; size: .
DNA: TGTGCCTGGAGTACCGGGTCGGGGAACACTGAAGCTTTCTTT; CDR3: CAWSTGSGNTEAFF; D: .; V: TRBV30; J: TRBJ1-1; size: .
DNA: TGTGCCAGCAGCTTGGACAGGGCATACACTGAAGCTTTCTTT; CDR3: CASSLDRAYTEAFF; D: .; V: TRBV5-4; J: TRBJ1-1; size: .
DNA: TGTGCCAGTAGTACCGGAACGACAGGGCGGTACGAGCAGTACTTC; CDR3: CASSTGTTGRYEQYF; D: TRBD1; V: TRBV19; J: TRBJ2-7; size: once
DNA: TGCGCCAGCGGCGTAGGGACACCAGGCTATGGCTACACCTTC; CDR3: CASGVGTPGYGYTF; D: .; V: TRBV5-1; J: TRBJ1-2; size: few
DNA: TGTGCCAGCAAGTACAGGGGCAAGAACACTGAAGCTTTCTTT; CDR3: CASKYRGKNTEAFF; D: .; V: TRBV21-1; J: TRBJ1-1; size: .
DNA: TGTGCCAGCAGTTACTCGCCCCAGCGGGGGGACGGAGGCTACACCTTC; CDR3: CASSYSPQRGDGGYTF; D: .; V: TRBV6-5; J: TRBJ1-2; size: once
DNA: TGTGCCAGCAGTCCTCCCCGTACTCTGCCTATGTTC; CDR3: CASSPPRTLPMF; D: .; V: TRBV28; J: TRBJ1-2; size: few
DNA: TGTGCCAGCAGTGTGTCGGGGGGGCAAGAGACCCAGTACTTC; CDR3: CASSVSGGQETQYF; D: TRBD2; V: TRBV2; J: TRBJ2-5; size: few
DNA: TGCGCCAGCAGCCAAACAGGGGAGGGAAACACCATATATTTT; CDR3: CASSQTGEGNTIYF; D: TRBD1; V: TRBV4-3; J: TRBJ1-3; size: .
DNA: TGTGCCACCAGCAGAGACCCCTATCAAGGCTACACCTTC; CDR3: CATSRDPYQGYTF; D: .; V: TRBV15; J: TRBJ1-2; size: .
DNA: TGTGCCAGCAGAACAACAGGGGTCAACTACGAGCAGTACTTC; CDR3: CASRTTGVNYEQYF; D: TRBD1; V: TRBV27; J: TRBJ2-7; size: .
DNA: TGTGCCACCAGCAGGGACGTTTTGCAGGGGGAGCATTTT; CDR3: CATSRDVLQGEHF; D: TRBD1; V: TRBV15; J: TRBJ1-5; size: .
DNA: TGTGCCAGCAGTGACGGACAGGGTTCTATGAACACTGAAGCTTTCTTT; CDR3: CASSDGQGSMNTEAFF; D: TRBD1; V: TRBV2; J: TRBJ1-1; size: .
DNA: TGTGCCAGCAGCTACGGGACTAGCGGGATAGGGGAGACCCAGTACTTC; CDR3: CASSYGTSGIGETQYF; D: TRBD2; V: TRBV11-2; J: TRBJ2-5; size: .